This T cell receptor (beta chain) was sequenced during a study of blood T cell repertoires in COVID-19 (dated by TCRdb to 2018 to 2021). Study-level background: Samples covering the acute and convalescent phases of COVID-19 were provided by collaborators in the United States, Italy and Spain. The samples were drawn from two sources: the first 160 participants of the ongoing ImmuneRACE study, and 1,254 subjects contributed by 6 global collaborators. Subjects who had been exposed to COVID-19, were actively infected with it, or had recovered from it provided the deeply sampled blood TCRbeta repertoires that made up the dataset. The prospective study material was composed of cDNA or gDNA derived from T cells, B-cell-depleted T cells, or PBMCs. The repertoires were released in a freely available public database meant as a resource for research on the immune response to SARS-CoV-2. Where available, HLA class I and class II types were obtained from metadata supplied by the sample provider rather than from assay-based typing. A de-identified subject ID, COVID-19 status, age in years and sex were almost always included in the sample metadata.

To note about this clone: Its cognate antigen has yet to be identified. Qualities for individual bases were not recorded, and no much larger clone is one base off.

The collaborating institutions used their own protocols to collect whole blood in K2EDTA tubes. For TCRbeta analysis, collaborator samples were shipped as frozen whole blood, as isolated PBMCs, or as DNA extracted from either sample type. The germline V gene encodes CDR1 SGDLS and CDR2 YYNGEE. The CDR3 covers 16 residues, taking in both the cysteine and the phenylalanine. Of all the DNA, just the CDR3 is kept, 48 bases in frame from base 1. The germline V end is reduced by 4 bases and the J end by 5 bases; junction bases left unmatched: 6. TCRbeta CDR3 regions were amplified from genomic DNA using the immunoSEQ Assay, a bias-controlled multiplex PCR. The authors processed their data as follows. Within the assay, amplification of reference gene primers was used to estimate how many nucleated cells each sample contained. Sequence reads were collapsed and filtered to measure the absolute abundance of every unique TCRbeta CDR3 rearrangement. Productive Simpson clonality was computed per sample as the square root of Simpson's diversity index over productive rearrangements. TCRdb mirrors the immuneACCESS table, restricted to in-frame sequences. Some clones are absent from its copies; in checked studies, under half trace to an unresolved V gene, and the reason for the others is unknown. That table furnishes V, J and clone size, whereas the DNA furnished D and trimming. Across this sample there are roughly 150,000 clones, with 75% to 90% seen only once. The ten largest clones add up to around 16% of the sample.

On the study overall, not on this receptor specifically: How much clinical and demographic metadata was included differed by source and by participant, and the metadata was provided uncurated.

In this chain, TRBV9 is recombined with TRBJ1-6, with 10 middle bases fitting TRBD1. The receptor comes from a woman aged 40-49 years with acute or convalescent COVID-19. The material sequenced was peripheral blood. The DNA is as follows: TGTGCCAGCAGCCCGCGACAGGGGGCGAATAATTCACCCCTCCACTTT. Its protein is CASSPRQGANNSPLHF.